This paragraph reports one TCR beta chain. This sample is drawn from a study of T-cell reconstitution after alpha-beta-depleted transplantation in children. Germline V gives CDR1 SGHVS, CDR2 FQNEAQ. CDR3 size: 14 residues. V lost 0 bases and J lost 6, with 11 bases in between. Unique molecular identifiers were used to barcode this TCRbeta library. MiXCR, applied by TCRdb to the PCR reads, yields one record per CDR3 protein. The data contain some 400,000 distinct CDR3 sequences, 20% of them singletons. The TCR originated in a human donor who donated a stem cell graft to a child with acute myeloid leukemia. The sample here was PBMCs from the stem cell graft donor, taken from the stem cell graft. The chain links TRBV7-8 to TRBJ1-2; possibly TRBD1 for D (5 bases). The CDR3, as DNA: TGTGCCAGCAGCTTAGCGCGGGGCAGCGATGGCTACACCTTC. Its protein is CASSLARGSDGYTF.